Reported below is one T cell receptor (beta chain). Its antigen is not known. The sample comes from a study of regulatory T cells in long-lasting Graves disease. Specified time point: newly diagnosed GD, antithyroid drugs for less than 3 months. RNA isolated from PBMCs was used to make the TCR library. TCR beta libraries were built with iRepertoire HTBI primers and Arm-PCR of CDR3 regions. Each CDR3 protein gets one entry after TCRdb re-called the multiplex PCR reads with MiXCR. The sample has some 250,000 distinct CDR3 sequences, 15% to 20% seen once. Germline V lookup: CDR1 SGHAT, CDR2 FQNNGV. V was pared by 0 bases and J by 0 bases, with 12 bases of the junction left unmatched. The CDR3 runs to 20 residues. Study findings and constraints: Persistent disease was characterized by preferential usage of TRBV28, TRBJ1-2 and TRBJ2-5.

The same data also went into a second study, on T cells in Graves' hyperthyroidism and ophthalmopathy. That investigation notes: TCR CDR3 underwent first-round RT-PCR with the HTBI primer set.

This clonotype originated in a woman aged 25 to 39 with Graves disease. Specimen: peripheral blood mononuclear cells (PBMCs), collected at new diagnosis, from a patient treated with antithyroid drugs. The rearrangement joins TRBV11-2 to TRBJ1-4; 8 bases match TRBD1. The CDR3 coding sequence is TGTGCCAGCAGCTTAGATGCGAGACAGGGGCTATTCCCAACTAATGAAAAACTGTTTTTT. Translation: CASSLDARQGLFPTNEKLFF.